This T cell receptor beta chain was profiled in a study of OX40 agonist ivuxolimab in advanced cancers. Whole-study context: Checkpoint inhibitors had been given previously to under 50% of patients.

Study-wide points: Among patients with partial responses at 0.1-3.0 mg/kg, clonal expansion was among the lowest. Expanded clones tended on average to be more numerous among CD8+ T cells than CD4+.

Here immunoSEQ multiplex PCR was the method, and the copy in TCRdb shows in-frame clones only, minus some. This sample has about 62,000 clones, with about four fifths found just once. In regard to this clone: Its antigen is currently unknown.

The cohort excluded patients with autoimmune disease history or systemic immunosuppression. The ends were cut back, 6 bases at V and 6 bases at J, with 10 bases in the middle. The CDR3 is 12 amino acids. Germline CDR1 and CDR2: SGHRS and YFSETQ. The material was CD4+ or CD8+ T cells sorted from blood, obtained in a trial of the OX40 agonist ivuxolimab. The chain employs TRBV5-1 and TRBJ2-1; TRBD1 or TRBD2 may be the D gene (6 bases each). This sequence was found in an adult with an advanced solid tumor such as melanoma, head and neck, liver or kidney cancer. CDR3 DNA sequence: TGCGCCAGCACGGGGGCGGTCAATGAGCAGTTCTTC. Translated: CASTGAVNEQFF.